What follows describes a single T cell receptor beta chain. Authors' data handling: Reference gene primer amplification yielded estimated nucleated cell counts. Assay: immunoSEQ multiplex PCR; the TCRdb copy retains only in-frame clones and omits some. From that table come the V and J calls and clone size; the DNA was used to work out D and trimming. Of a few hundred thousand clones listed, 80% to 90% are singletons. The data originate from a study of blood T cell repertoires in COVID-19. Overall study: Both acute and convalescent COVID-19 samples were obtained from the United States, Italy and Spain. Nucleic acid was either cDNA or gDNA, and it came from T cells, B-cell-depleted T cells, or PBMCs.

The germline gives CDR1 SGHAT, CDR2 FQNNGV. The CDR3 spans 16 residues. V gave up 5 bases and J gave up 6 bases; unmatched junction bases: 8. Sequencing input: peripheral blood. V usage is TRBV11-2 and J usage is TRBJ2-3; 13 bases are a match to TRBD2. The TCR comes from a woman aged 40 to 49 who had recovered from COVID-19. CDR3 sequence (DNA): TGTGCCAGCAGCAGAGGACTAGCGGGGGTCCAGGATACGCAGTATTTT. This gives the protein CASSRGLAGVQDTQYF.